This TCR beta chain was identified during a study of Graves' ophthalmopathy and Graves' hyperthyroidism. Study-wide points: Sensitivity reached 85% to 90% and specificity about 80% for a 13-signature model separating ophthalmopathy from stable hyperthyroidism.

For repertoire sequencing, the TCR beta CDR3 regions were amplified from RNA transcripts. First-round RT-PCR used HTBI primers; second-round multiplex PCR followed. In TCRdb, the multiplex PCR reads were re-called with MiXCR into one record per CDR3 protein. Of hundreds of thousands of distinct CDR3 sequences in the sample, about 20% were seen once. This clonotype has just a few counts. Its matching antigen is unknown. V lost 4 bases, J lost 3 bases, and 9 bases stayed unmatched. The CDR3 has 15 amino acids. Germline V gene sequence: CDR1 MNHNS, CDR2 SASEGT. The chain employs TRBV6-1 and TRBJ2-7; 7 nucleotides agree with TRBD2. Sequenced material: peripheral blood. The origin of this receptor is a woman aged 18-35 years with stable Graves' hyperthyroidism. Some clones in this sample may be carry-over from other donors' samples. The chain's CDR3 is CASSAWLADIYEQYF. CDR3 DNA: TGTGCCAGCAGTGCGTGGCTAGCGGATATCTACGAGCAGTACTTC.